This T cell receptor beta chain emerged from a study of shared clonotypes between healthy human individuals. Study-level background: Plates per donor: three CD4 naive, three CD4 memory, two CD8 naive, one CD8 memory.

About this clone itself: The antigen is unknown.

The CDR3 sequence is 15 residues long. Trimming took off 2 bases at V and 6 bases at J, with 16 bases between the two ends. Germline V gene data show CDR1 as MNHEY and CDR2 as SMNVEV (reference sequence). TCRdb keeps only in-frame clones here, not all; method: immunoSEQ multiplex PCR. The data hold more than 400,000 clones, with 90% to 97% observed a single time. General study results and limits: Clonotypes not shared had lower generation probabilities than those common to all four donors. Exclusively blood specimens were collected; tissue repertoires likely differ.

The TCR originated in a woman in her thirties in good health. This chain uses TRBV27 with TRBJ1-1; no reliable D call. The sample was naive CD4+ T cells sorted from blood. Indicated subset: CD45RA+ positively selected. CDR3 sequence (DNA): TGTGCCAGCAGTTTAGATCGCTTAGGGATCGCTGAAGCTTTCTTT. It encodes CASSLDRLGIAEAFF.